The rows below give T cell receptor beta chains drawn from one sample of a study of CD8+ T cells in alopecia areata. Sequencing used immunoSEQ multiplex PCR; TCRdb keeps in-frame clones, though not all of them. The table includes about 140,000 clones, roughly 80% detected once. The sequencing used CD8+ T cells sorted from blood, collected at week 4, from a patient treated with tofacitinib. Receptor source: a human donor with alopecia areata. CDR3s include the opening cysteine and the closing phenylalanine or tryptophan.

j_gene | v_gene | CDR3aa
TRBJ2-7 | TRBV12-5 | CASGFRSYEQYF
TRBJ2-3 | TRBV13 | CASSFPSDTQYF
TRBJ2-3 | TRBV9 | CASSADSPDTQYF
TRBJ2-1 | TRBV6-5 | CASSLGGSIGEQFF
TRBJ1-1 | TRBV4-1 | CASSPRTDDMNTEAFF
TRBJ2-7 | TRBV27 | CASRPGFDYEQYF
TRBJ2-2 | TRBV19 | CASTLDRGSDTGELFF
TRBJ2-7 | TRBV7-9 | CASSSSPRYEQYF
TRBJ2-5 | TRBV14 | CASSQEPARETQYF
TRBJ2-2 | TRBV7-9 | CASWDSLNTGELFF
TRBJ1-2 | TRBV6-5 | CASSPAAGLDYGYTF
TRBJ1-2 | TRBV27 | CASSPIYGEDYGYTF
TRBJ2-7 | TRBV29-1 | CSVEVGQGEISYEQYF
TRBJ2-7 | TRBV27 | CASSLKKALGVEQYF
TRBJ2-3 | TRBV29-1 | CSVEVRGLVPQYF
TRBJ2-2 | TRBV19 | CASSIWGPGELFF
TRBJ2-1 | TRBV7-8 | CASSLAVFYRTTSYNEQFF
TRBJ1-6 | TRBV2 | CASSDLDPRPAHNSPLHF
TRBJ2-7 | TRBV9 | CASSVGTGHSYEQYF
TRBJ2-7 | TRBV7-6 | CASSLVQGNYEQYF
TRBJ2-3 | TRBV6-5 | CASIVGQGRTDTQYF
TRBJ2-3 | TRBV9 | CASSVRGRQGGTDTQYF
TRBJ2-6 | TRBV19 | CASTSTEVLTF
TRBJ2-7 | TRBV4-3 | CASSPGFQGYEQYF
TRBJ2-5 | TRBV7-9 | CASSPRDREMRETQYF
TRBJ2-5 | TRBV30 | CAWRVRQGETQYF
TRBJ1-1 | TRBV4-3 | CASSQETGTVNTEAFF
TRBJ2-7 | TRBV4-2 | CASSQEGTSGVYEQYF
TRBJ2-2 | TRBV28 | CASSLGRGQGHAGELFF
TRBJ2-2 | TRBV7-3 | CASSLEGQGELFF
TRBJ1-1 | TRBV5-1 | CASSLAGMNTEAFF
TRBJ2-1 | TRBV4-2 | CASSQGASLGNEQFF
TRBJ1-6 | TRBV7-9 | CASSPWTGSSPLHF
TRBJ1-5 | TRBV5-1 | CASSLGAGSDQPQHF
TRBJ1-1 | TRBV6-5 | CASSYSTTEAFF
TRBJ2-3 | TRBV27 | CASCRLGDTQYF
TRBJ2-1 | TRBV15 | CATSRGASSGEQFF
TRBJ2-5 | TRBV10-3 | CAIGPGQQETQYF
TRBJ2-7 | TRBV5-1 | CASSLYQGSSYEQYF
TRBJ2-3 | TRBV11-3 | CASSLVATDTQYF
TRBJ2-7 | TRBV7-9 | CASSSQGTTDEQYF
TRBJ2-1 | TRBV7-3 | CASSLGRGRNEQFF
TRBJ2-5 | TRBV7-9 | CASSLVLLSRDRKKETQYF
TRBJ1-1 | TRBV2 | CASSGGDSHEAFF
TRBJ2-7 | TRBV12-5 | CASGLSGTGSSYEQYF